This record covers a single T cell receptor beta chain. Its target is not known. This sample is drawn from a study of T-cell memory formation after mild COVID-19. Points from the study as a whole: Clones that contracted from day 15 to 85 had balanced CD4/CD8; later expanders were CD4+ biased.

TCRdb called the 5' RACE reads again in MiXCR, with one record for every CDR3 protein. The sample has roughly 410,000 distinct CDR3 sequences, approximately 24% seen once. Trimming shortened V by 4 bases and J by 4 bases, and 18 bases separated the two germline ends. Looked up from germline, CDR1 is SGDLS and CDR2 is YYNGEE. CDR3 length equals 16 residues. Input material: PBMCs or a T cell subset sorted from them (not recorded which). The sequence derives from an adult woman who had mild COVID-19 (a few samples of this study predate the infection). Cell type and time point are not known. V is TRBV9 and J is TRBJ2-1; D is perhaps TRBD1 or TRBD2 (5 bases each). CDR3 in amino acids: CASSPVGGGYYNEQFF. In DNA form, the CDR3 reads TGTGCCAGCAGCCCAGTCGGTGGGGGATATTACAATGAGCAGTTCTTC.